This TCR beta chain was obtained from a study of T cell changes during pregnancy in multiple sclerosis (dated by TCRdb to between 2017 and 2020). Study-wide context: Changes in the T cell repertoire over the course of pregnancy were examined in this study in women with multiple sclerosis.

The library relied on the immunoSEQ multiplex PCR assay. Entries here come from immuneACCESS through TCRdb and include only in-frame sequences with V and J called. Some clones fail to appear in such tables; in the studies checked, an unresolved V gene covers under half of the shortfall, and the cause of the remainder is unknown. Across this sample there are some 67,000 clones, with about 90% seen only once. The ten largest clones capture roughly 1.6% of the sample. As encoded in the germline V gene, CDR1 is KGHSH while CDR2 is LQKENI. Measured from the cysteine to the phenylalanine, the CDR3 is 14 residues long. Just CDR3 DNA is preserved here, 42 bases in frame from base 1. The junction shows trimming of 3 bases on V and 4 bases on J, and the gene matches do not reach 5 bases of it. Regarding this clone: This clone's antigen is unknown. Base qualities are not provided; no much larger clone lies one nucleotide away.

The clonotype was recovered from a female donor with multiple sclerosis, enrolled in a pregnancy study. This sample comprised peripheral blood, obtained after pregnancy. The sequence is built from TRBV18 and TRBJ2-7; 8 bases in between match TRBD1. The DNA sequence follows: TGTGCCAGCTCACCTCCCAGGGGGCGGTACGAGCAGTACTTC. Its protein product is CASSPPRGRYEQYF.